This T cell receptor (beta chain) was recovered during a study of PD-1 blockade in classical Hodgkin lymphoma. All patients experienced relapse after autologous stem cell transplantation, and brentuximab vedotin exposure was variable. Trimming removed 4 bases from V and 2 bases from J, with 15 bases in between. The CDR3 is 16 amino acids. Germline V gene sequence: CDR1 MNHEY, CDR2 SMNVEV (reference sequence). Using immunoSEQ multiplex PCR, the repertoire was profiled, and TCRdb retains in-frame clones only, with some absent. Of some 84,000 clones in the sample, about nine tenths were seen once. The V gene is TRBV27, the J gene TRBJ1-5; TRBD1 is a possible D gene (5 bases). Sample: peripheral blood mononuclear cells (PBMCs), taken before the second cycle of nivolumab. This receptor was taken from a human donor with classical Hodgkin lymphoma. For the CDR3, the DNA is TGTGCCAGCAGTTCCCGCTACAGAGGGGGCAATCAGCCCCAGCATTTT. This sequence encodes CASSSRYRGGNQPQHF.